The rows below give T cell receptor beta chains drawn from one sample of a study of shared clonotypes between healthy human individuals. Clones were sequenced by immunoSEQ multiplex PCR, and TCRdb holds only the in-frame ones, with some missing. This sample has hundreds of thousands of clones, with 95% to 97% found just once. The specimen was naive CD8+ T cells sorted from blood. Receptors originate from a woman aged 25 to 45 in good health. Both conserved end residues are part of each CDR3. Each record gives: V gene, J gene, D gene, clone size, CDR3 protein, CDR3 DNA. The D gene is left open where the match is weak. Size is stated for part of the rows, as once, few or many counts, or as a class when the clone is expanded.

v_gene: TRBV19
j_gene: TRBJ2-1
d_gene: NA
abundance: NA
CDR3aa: CASSISPYNEQFF
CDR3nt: TGTGCCAGTAGTATCTCGCCCTACAATGAGCAGTTCTTC

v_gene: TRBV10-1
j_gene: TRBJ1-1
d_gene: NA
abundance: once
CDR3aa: CASRPTKDSNTEAFF
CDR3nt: TGCGCCAGCAGGCCAACCAAAGACAGTAACACTGAAGCTTTCTTT

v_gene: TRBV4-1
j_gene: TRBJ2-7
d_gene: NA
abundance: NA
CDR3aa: CASSQAGTSEQYF
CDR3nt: TGCGCCAGCAGCCAGGCGGGAACCTCCGAGCAGTACTTC

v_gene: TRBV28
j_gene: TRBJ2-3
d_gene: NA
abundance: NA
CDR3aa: CASSFTLLTATTDTQYF
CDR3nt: TGTGCCAGCAGTTTTACCCTTCTGACAGCTACTACAGATACGCAGTATTTT

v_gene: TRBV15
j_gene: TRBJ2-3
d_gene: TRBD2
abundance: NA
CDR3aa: CATSRDPSGTDTQYF
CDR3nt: TGTGCCACCAGCAGAGATCCTAGCGGGACAGATACGCAGTATTTT

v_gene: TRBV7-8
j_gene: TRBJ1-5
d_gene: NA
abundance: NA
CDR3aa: CASSLAGRGRGNQPQHF
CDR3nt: TGTGCCAGCAGCTTAGCGGGTCGAGGCCGCGGCAATCAGCCCCAGCATTTT

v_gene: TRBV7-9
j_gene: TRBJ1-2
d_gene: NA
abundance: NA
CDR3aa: CASSLVIRADGYTF
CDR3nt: TGTGCCAGCAGCTTAGTGATCAGGGCTGATGGCTACACCTTC

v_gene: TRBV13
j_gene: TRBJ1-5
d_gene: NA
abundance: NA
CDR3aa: CASSFSGHSNQPQHF
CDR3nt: TGTGCCAGCAGCTTTTCAGGTCATAGCAATCAGCCCCAGCATTTT

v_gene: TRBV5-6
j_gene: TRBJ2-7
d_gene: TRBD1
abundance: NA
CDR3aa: CASSFGQGMHEQYF
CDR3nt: TGTGCCAGCAGCTTCGGACAGGGGATGCACGAGCAGTACTTC

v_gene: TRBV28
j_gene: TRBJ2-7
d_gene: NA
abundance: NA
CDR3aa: CASRWASGNYEQYF
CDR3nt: TGTGCCAGTCGATGGGCAAGTGGGAACTACGAGCAGTACTTC

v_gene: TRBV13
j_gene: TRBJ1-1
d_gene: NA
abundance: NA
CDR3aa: CASSPVGRMNTEAFF
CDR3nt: TGTGCCAGCAGCCCCGTCGGGAGGATGAACACTGAAGCTTTCTTT

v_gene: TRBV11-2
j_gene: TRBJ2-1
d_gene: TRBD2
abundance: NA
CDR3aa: CASSHQLWTSGSPEQFF
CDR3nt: TGTGCCAGCAGCCACCAGCTCTGGACTAGCGGGAGCCCTGAGCAGTTCTTC

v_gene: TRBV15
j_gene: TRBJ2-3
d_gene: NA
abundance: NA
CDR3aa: CATSRRLPGDTQYF
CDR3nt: TGTGCCACCAGCAGGCGGCTGCCCGGGGATACGCAGTATTTT

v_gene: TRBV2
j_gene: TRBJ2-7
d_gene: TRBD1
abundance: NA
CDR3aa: CASSEWAQGSHEQYF
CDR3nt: TGTGCCAGCAGTGAATGGGCACAGGGGTCCCACGAGCAGTACTTC